Reported below is one TCR beta chain. Only in-frame clones appear in the TCRdb table, and some are missing; sequencing was by immunoSEQ multiplex PCR. The data contain 130,000 to 150,000 clones, around 81% of them singletons. This record comes from a study of blood T cell repertoires in COVID-19. The wider study: Samples representing acute and convalescent COVID-19 were sourced from the United States, Italy and Spain. The analysed material was cDNA or gDNA that came from T cells, B-cell-depleted T cells, or PBMCs.

Germline loops: CDR1 SGHRS, CDR2 YFSETQ. This CDR3 spans 14 amino acids. Trimming removed 5 bases from V and 0 bases from J, with 11 bases in between. This clonotype originated in a human donor with acute or convalescent COVID-19. The donor label of this sample is uncertain. The sequenced material came from peripheral blood. V usage is TRBV5-1 and J usage is TRBJ1-1; the D is unclear. CDR3 coding DNA: TGCGCCAGCAGGGTGGACTTATTGAACACTGAAGCTTTCTTT. Its translation is CASRVDLLNTEAFF. Variable domain in full (rest from reference TRBV5-1 and TRBJ1-1): KAGVTQTPRYLIKTRGQQVTLSCSPISGHRSVSWYQQTPGQGLQFLFEYFSETQRNKGNFPGRFSGRQFSNSRSEMNVSTLELGDSALYLCASRVDLLNTEAFFGQGTRLTVV.